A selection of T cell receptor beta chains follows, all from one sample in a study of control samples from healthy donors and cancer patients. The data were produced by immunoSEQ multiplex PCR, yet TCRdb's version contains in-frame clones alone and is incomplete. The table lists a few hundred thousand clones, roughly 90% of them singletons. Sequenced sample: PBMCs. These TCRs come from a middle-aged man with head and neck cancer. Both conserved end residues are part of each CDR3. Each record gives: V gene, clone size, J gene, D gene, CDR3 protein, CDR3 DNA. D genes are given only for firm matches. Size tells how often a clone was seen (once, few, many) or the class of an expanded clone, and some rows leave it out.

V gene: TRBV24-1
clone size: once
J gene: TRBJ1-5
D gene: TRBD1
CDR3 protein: CATHPRGPKQPQHF
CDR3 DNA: TGTGCCACCCACCCTAGGGGGCCCAAGCAGCCCCAGCATTTT

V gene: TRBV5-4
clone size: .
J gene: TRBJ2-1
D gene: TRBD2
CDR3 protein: CASSLKAGGNYNEQFF
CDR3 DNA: TGTGCCAGCAGCTTAAAAGCGGGGGGAAACTACAATGAGCAGTTCTTC

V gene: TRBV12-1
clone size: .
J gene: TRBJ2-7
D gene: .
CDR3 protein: CASSFVREVNSYEQYF
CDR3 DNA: TGTGCCAGCAGCTTTGTCAGGGAGGTCAACTCCTACGAGCAGTACTTC

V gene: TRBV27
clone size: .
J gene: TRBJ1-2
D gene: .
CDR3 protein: CASSFSWTSWSYTF
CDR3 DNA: TGTGCCAGCAGTTTCTCTTGGACAAGTTGGAGCTACACCTTC

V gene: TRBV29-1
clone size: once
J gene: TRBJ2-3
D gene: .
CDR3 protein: CSVVFFSTDTQYF
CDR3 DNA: TGCAGCGTTGTATTTTTCTCCACAGATACGCAGTATTTT

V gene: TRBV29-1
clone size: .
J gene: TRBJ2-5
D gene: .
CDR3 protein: CSVESGVETQYF
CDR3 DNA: TGCAGCGTTGAATCAGGGGTTGAGACCCAGTACTTC

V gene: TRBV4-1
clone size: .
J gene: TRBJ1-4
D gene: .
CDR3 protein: CASRTLAGKVATNEKLFF
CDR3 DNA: TGCGCCAGCAGGACACTGGCAGGCAAAGTTGCAACTAATGAAAAACTGTTTTTT

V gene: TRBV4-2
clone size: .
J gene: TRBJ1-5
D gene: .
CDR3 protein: CASSQTRTASNQPQHF
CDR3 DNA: TGTGCCAGCAGCCAAACTAGGACTGCTAGCAATCAGCCCCAGCATTTT

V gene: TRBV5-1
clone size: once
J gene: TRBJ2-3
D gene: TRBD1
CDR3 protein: CASSWTGRGDTQYF
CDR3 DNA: TGCGCCAGCAGCTGGACAGGGCGAGGAGATACGCAGTATTTT

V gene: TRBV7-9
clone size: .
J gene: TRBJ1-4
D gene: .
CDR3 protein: CATSPSGTNEKLFF
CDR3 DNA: TGTGCCACTTCCCCTAGCGGCACTAATGAAAAACTGTTTTTT

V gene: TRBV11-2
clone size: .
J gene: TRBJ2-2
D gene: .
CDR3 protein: CASSLGRTTGELFF
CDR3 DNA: TGTGCCAGCAGCTTAGGCAGAACCACCGGGGAGCTGTTTTTT

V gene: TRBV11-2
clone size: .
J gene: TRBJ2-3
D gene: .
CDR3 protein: CASSLRDTQYF
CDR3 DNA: TGTGCCAGCAGCTTAAGAGATACGCAGTATTTT

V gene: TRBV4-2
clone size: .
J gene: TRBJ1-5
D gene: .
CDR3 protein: CASSQDGRGLENQPQHF
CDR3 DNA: TGTGCCAGCAGCCAAGATGGGAGGGGCCTAGAGAATCAGCCCCAGCATTTT

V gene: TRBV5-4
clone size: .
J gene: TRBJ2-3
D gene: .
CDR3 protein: CASSLTGGLTDTQYF
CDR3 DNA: TGTGCCAGCAGCTTGACAGGAGGCCTCACAGATACGCAGTATTTT

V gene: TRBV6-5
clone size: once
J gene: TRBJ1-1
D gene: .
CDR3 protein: CASSPNGTPNTEAFF
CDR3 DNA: TGTGCCAGCAGTCCGAACGGGACACCAAACACTGAAGCTTTCTTT

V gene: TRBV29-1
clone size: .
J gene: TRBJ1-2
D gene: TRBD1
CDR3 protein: CSVDRDGYTF
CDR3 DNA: TGCAGCGTGGACAGGGATGGCTACACCTTC

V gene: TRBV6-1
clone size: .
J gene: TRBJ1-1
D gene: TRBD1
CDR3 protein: CASSSPGQMNTEAFF
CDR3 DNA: TGTGCCAGCAGTTCCCCGGGACAGATGAACACTGAAGCTTTCTTT